Listed here are 24 T cell receptor beta chains from one sample, sequenced in a study of shared clonotypes between healthy human individuals. Profiled with immunoSEQ multiplex PCR; TCRdb holds only in-frame clones, not every one. The sample contains 550,000 to 800,000 clones, about 74% of which appear only once. The specimen was memory CD4+ T cells sorted from blood. Subset: CD45RA-negative fraction. The receptors were gathered from a woman in her thirties in good health.

The V and J genes are TRBV7-2 and TRBJ2-6, with D possibly matching TRBD1 (6 bases). Looked up from germline, CDR1 is SGHTA and CDR2 is FQGNSA. This CDR3 is built from 15 residues. V lost 6 bases, J lost 1 base, and 10 bases lay in between. CDR3 DNA: TGTGCCAGCAGGAAGACAGGTTCTGGGGCCAACGTCCTGACTTTC. Its protein is CASRKTGSGANVLTF. The full variable domain, with the rest looked up from reference TRBV7-2 and TRBJ2-6, is GAGVSQSPSNKVTEKGKDVELRCDPISGHTALYWYRQSLGQGLEFLIYFQGNSAPDKSGLPSDRFSAERTGGSVSTLTIQRTQQEDSAVYLCASRKTGSGANVLTFGAGSRLTVL.

CDR3 in DNA: TGTGCCAGCAGCTTATTTTGGGGAGTAGCGGGAGAAGGCGAGCAGTACTTC. Translated, it gives CASSLFWGVAGEGEQYF. The rearrangement links TRBV7-9 to TRBJ2-7; 9 nucleotides agree with TRBD2. V lost 2 bases to trimming and J lost 6 bases; unmatched junction nucleotides: 14. Germline CDR1 is SEHNR and CDR2 is FQNEAQ (reference sequence). This CDR3 is built from 17 residues.

This clone was observed at least ten times. The rearrangement uses TRBV27 and TRBJ2-7, with 8 bases identical to TRBD2. The germline V gene encodes CDR1 MNHEY and CDR2 SMNVEV (reference sequence). After removal of 5 bases from V and 3 bases from J, the junction contained 12 bases not matched to a gene. The CDR3 consists of 16 residues. CDR3 nucleotide sequence: TGTGCCAGCAGTCCCAGTGGTAGCGGGACCCTCTACGAGCAGTACTTC. Protein sequence: CASSPSGSGTLYEQYF.

The gene calls are TRBV30 and TRBJ2-1; tentative D call: TRBD2 (6 bases). V shed 2 bases and J shed 0 bases, with 11 bases lying between them. This CDR3 spans 15 amino acids. Per the germline V gene, CDR1 is GTSNPN and CDR2 is SVGIG (reference sequence). In DNA, the CDR3 is TGTGCCTGGAGTCGAGGCGGGACCTCCTACAATGAGCAGTTCTTC. Protein: CAWSRGGTSYNEQFF.

This chain connects TRBV28 to TRBJ2-4; 10 nucleotides align to TRBD1. Germline loops: CDR1 MDHEN, CDR2 SYDVKM. The CDR3 has 14 amino acids. The ends lost 5 bases at V and 6 bases at J; junction bases unmatched: 4. The CDR3 reads CASSRGQGRNIQYF. The DNA for the CDR3 is TGTGCCAGCAGTCGGGGACAGGGGAGAAACATTCAGTACTTC.

The V and J genes are TRBV5-6 and TRBJ2-7, with TRBD2 identical over 11 bases. This CDR3 is 15 amino acids long. V was pared by 4 bases and J by 2 bases, with 5 bases of the junction left unmatched. The germline CDR1 and CDR2 sequences are SGHDT and YYEEEE. In nucleotides, the CDR3 is TGTGCCAGCAGCCTGACGGGACTAGCGGCCTACGAGCAGTACTTC. Translation: CASSLTGLAAYEQYF.

This clone was observed a single time. The CDR3 region is CASSDGRETDTQYF. The CDR3 nucleotides read TGTGCCAGCAGTGATGGGAGAGAGACAGATACGCAGTATTTT. The gene calls are TRBV6-1 and TRBJ2-3, with D tentatively TRBD2 (5 bases). This CDR3 is built from 14 residues. Per the germline V gene, CDR1 is MNHNS and CDR2 is SASEGT. V was clipped by 3 bases and J by 3 bases, with 10 bases between them.

This clone was recorded a few times. V is TRBV9 and J is TRBJ1-3; no reliable D call. The CDR3 length is 14 residues. Germline CDR1 and CDR2: SGDLS and YYNGEE. V gave up 4 bases and J gave up 2 bases, with 10 bases separating them. CDR3 nucleotide sequence: TGTGCCAGCAGCTCTACATCCCCTGGAAACACCATATATTTT. Its translation is CASSSTSPGNTIYF.

The genes are TRBV5-6 and TRBJ2-1, with 11 positions matching TRBD1. CDR1 and CDR2 from the germline V gene are SGHDT and YYEEEE. V lost 4 bases to trimming and J lost 7 bases; unmatched junction nucleotides: 13. The CDR3 contains 17 residues. For the CDR3, the DNA is TGTGCCAGCAGCAGACGGACAGGGGGCGCCTCTCAGAATGAGCAGTTCTTC. Amino acid sequence: CASSRRTGGASQNEQFF.

V and J are TRBV6-5 and TRBJ2-1, with 9 bases lining up with TRBD2. Germline CDR1 MNHEY, CDR2 SVGAGI. V gave up 6 bases and J gave up 6 bases; unmatched junction bases: 9. CDR3 length: 15 residues. The CDR3 reads CASSPLSGSINEQFF. The CDR3 DNA reads TGTGCCAGCAGCCCCCTTAGCGGGAGTATCAATGAGCAGTTCTTC.

The table lists this clone with a few counts. The chain combines TRBV7-9 with TRBJ2-7; the match to TRBD1 covers 7 bases. CDR3 length: 14 residues. The V gene's germline CDR1 is SEHNR and CDR2 FQNEAQ (reference sequence). The V gene end was trimmed by 3 bases and the J gene end by 6 bases; junction bases not matched to a gene: 8. CDR3 in DNA: TGTGCCAGCAGCTTGGGGACAGCCCAGGGCGAGCAGTACTTC. Its translation is CASSLGTAQGEQYF.

This clone has more than one count but fewer than ten. The gene calls are TRBV5-1 and TRBJ1-5, with D hard to call. The CDR3 totals 14 residues. Germline lookup yields CDR1 SGHRS and CDR2 YFSETQ. V was cut by 0 bases and J by 7 bases, with 11 bases left in between. The CDR3 bases are TGCGCCAGCAGCTTGGACGGGGTCTGGCAGCCCCAGCATTTT. This codes for CASSLDGVWQPQHF.

As to this clone: This CDR3 is also generated by other DNA sequences in the sample. The chain joins TRBV5-5 to TRBJ2-6, with unresolved D. Germline V gene sequence: CDR1 SGHKS, CDR2 YYEKEE (reference sequence). V gave up 4 bases and J gave up 0 bases, with 2 bases separating them. CDR3 size: 13 residues. The DNA of the CDR3 is TGTGCCAGCAGCCTCTCTGGGGCCAACGTCCTGACTTTC. This sequence encodes CASSLSGANVLTF. The variable domain in full, with the rest retrieved from reference TRBV5-5 and TRBJ2-6, is DAGVTQSPTHLIKTRGQQVTLRCSPISGHKSVSWYQQVLGQGPQFIFQYYEKEERGRGNFPDRFSARQFPNYSSELNVNALLLGDSALYLCASSLSGANVLTFGAGSRLTVL.

This clone appeared a few times. V and J are TRBV5-4 and TRBJ1-2; D is ambiguous. This CDR3 is built from 13 residues. V was shortened by 1 base and J by 4 bases, with 8 bases between the two germline ends. Germline V gives CDR1 SGHNT, CDR2 YYREEE (reference sequence). Written as DNA, the CDR3 is TGTGCCAGCAGCTTGTCGGACGGCTATGGCTACACCTTC. Its protein product is CASSLSDGYGYTF.

The chain combines TRBV18 with TRBJ1-1; D remains ambiguous. Germline V gene sequence: CDR1 KGHSH, CDR2 LQKENI. This CDR3 is built from 13 residues. V shed 3 bases and J shed 3 bases, with 8 bases lying between them. The CDR3 sequence: CASSPGADTEAFF. The CDR3 DNA reads TGTGCCAGCTCACCGGGCGCGGACACTGAAGCTTTCTTT.

This sequence joins TRBV6-1 and TRBJ2-7; no clear D gene. The length of the CDR3 is 13 residues. Trimming left V 4 bases short and J 5 bases short, with 12 bases between. Germline assignment: CDR1 MNHNS and CDR2 SASEGT. The CDR3 DNA is TGTGCCAGCAGTGCGGTGCGTATCAACGAGCAGTACTTC. It is translated as CASSAVRINEQYF.

The gene calls are TRBV9 and TRBJ2-1; D unresolved. The length of the CDR3 is 15 residues. Trimming stripped 0 bases from V and 4 bases from J, with 11 bases between. Germline V gene data show CDR1 as SGDLS and CDR2 as YYNGEE. The CDR3 coding sequence is TGTGCCAGCAGCGTAGCGGCGCAGTCGTACAATGAGCAGTTCTTC. The encoded protein is CASSVAAQSYNEQFF.

The rearrangement uses TRBV7-2 and TRBJ2-2; TRBD2 agrees at 11 bases. Germline V CDR1 and CDR2: SGHTA, FQGNSA. The length of the CDR3 is 19 residues. V was pared by 4 bases and J by 4 bases, with 14 bases of the junction left unmatched. CDR3 sequence: CASSSRALEGLAVTGELFF. The CDR3 nucleotides read TGTGCCAGCAGCTCAAGGGCGCTCGAGGGACTAGCGGTCACCGGGGAGCTGTTTTTT.

The V call is TRBV10-3, the J call TRBJ1-1; D perhaps matches TRBD1 (5 bases). Germline V gene lookup returns CDR1 ENHRY and CDR2 SYGVKD. V lost 4 bases and J lost 5, with 14 bases in between. The CDR3 has 14 residues. CDR3 region: CAISVEGTGTEAFF. CDR3 in DNA: TGTGCCATCAGTGTAGAGGGGACGGGTACTGAAGCTTTCTTT.

The gene calls are TRBV7-2 and TRBJ2-3; the match to TRBD2 covers 7 bases. V trimming: 5 bases; J trimming: 9 bases; junction bases outside the gene matches: 11. This CDR3 spans 14 amino acids. Per germline, CDR1 SGHTA and CDR2 FQGNSA. In nucleotides, the CDR3 is TGTGCCAGCAGCGCAGGGCGGGCGGGGGAGACGCAGTATTTT. This gives the protein CASSAGRAGETQYF.

This clone was seen just once. V is TRBV5-4 and J is TRBJ2-1, with 8 bases identical to TRBD2. Trimming took 3 bases from V and 9 from J; bases not matched to a gene: 11. The CDR3 is 15 residues long. The germline V gene has CDR1 SGHNT and CDR2 YYREEE (reference sequence). CDR3 sequence: CASSSLAGHDSEQFF. The CDR3 coding sequence is TGTGCCAGCAGCTCCTTAGCGGGACATGATAGTGAGCAGTTCTTC.

The J gene is TRBJ2-5, the V gene TRBV7-9, with 10 bases lining up with TRBD1. The CDR3 contains 15 residues. Germline V lookup: CDR1 SEHNR, CDR2 FQNEAQ (reference sequence). Trimming cost V 5 bases and J 2 bases; bases outside gene matches: 5. The CDR3 DNA reads as TGTGCCAGCAGCCCCGGGACAGGGGTTCAAGAGACCCAGTACTTC. This encodes CASSPGTGVQETQYF.

V is TRBV5-1 and J is TRBJ1-1, with unresolved D. Germline V gives CDR1 SGHRS, CDR2 YFSETQ. Trimming removed 0 bases from V and 5 bases from J, with 17 bases in between. There are 16 residues in the CDR3. As DNA, the CDR3 is TGCGCCAGCAGCTTGGATCGACTCACGAAGGTAACTGAAGCTTTCTTT. Residues: CASSLDRLTKVTEAFF.

This clone was found a few times. This sequence joins TRBV28 and TRBJ2-7; 7 nucleotides match TRBD2. CDR1 is MDHEN and CDR2 is SYDVKM in the germline V gene. This CDR3 region has 13 residues. V lost 10 bases to trimming and J lost 2 bases; unmatched junction nucleotides: 8. The CDR3 loop reads CATHSGQTYEQYF. In DNA form, the CDR3 reads TGTGCCACCCATAGCGGGCAGACCTACGAGCAGTACTTC.